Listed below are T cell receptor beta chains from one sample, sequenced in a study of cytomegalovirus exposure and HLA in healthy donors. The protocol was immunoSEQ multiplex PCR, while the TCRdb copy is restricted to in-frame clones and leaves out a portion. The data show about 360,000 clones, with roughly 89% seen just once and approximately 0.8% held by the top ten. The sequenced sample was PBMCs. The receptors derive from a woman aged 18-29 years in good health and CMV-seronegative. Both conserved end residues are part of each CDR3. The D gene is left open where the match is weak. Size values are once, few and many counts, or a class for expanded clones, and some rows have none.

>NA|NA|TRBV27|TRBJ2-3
CASSLASTRTDTQYF
TGTGCCAGCAGTTTAGCTAGCACCCGCACAGATACGCAGTATTTT
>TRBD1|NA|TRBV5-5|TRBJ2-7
CASSLDRDYEQYF
TGTGCCAGCAGCCTAGACAGGGACTACGAGCAGTACTTC
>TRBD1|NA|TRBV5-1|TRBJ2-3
CASSLAGQGQIGQYF
TGCGCCAGCAGCTTGGCTGGACAGGGGCAGATAGGGCAGTATTTT
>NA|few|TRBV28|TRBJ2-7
CASSFGSYEQYF
TGTGCCAGCAGTTTCGGGTCCTACGAGCAGTACTTC
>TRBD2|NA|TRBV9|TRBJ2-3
CASSVEGAGTRDTQYF
TGTGCCAGCAGCGTAGAAGGGGCAGGGACTAGAGATACGCAGTATTTT
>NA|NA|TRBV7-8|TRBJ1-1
CASSLSSWTEAFF
TGTGCCAGCAGCTTATCGAGTTGGACTGAAGCTTTCTTT
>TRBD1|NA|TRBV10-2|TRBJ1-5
CASSERGPPNQPQHF
TGCGCCAGCAGTGAAAGGGGGCCGCCTAATCAGCCCCAGCATTTT
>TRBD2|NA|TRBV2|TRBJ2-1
CASSERSGSSYNEQFF
TGTGCCAGCAGTGAAAGAAGCGGGAGCTCCTACAATGAGCAGTTCTTC
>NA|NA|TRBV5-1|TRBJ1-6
CASSGGGSSYNSPLHF
TGCGCCAGCTCCGGTGGAGGGAGCTCCTATAATTCACCCCTCCACTTT
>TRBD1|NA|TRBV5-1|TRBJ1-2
CASSPGQVSRWGYTF
TGCGCCAGCAGCCCGGGACAGGTCTCGCGATGGGGCTACACCTTC
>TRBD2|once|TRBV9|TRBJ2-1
CASSSSGSSYNEQFF
TGTGCCAGCAGCTCTAGCGGGAGCTCCTACAATGAGCAGTTCTTC
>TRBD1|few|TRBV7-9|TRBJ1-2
CASSLDRAGYTF
TGTGCCAGCAGCCTGGACAGGGCTGGCTACACCTTC
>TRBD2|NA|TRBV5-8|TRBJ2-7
CASSSGLAGAGYEQYF
TGTGCCAGCAGCTCGGGACTAGCGGGAGCGGGTTACGAGCAGTACTTC
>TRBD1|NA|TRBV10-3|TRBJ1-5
CAISGTGGDQPQHF
TGTGCCATCAGTGGGACAGGGGGCGATCAGCCCCAGCATTTT
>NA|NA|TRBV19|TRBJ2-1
CASSSRAANEQFF
TGTGCCAGTAGTAGCAGGGCTGCAAATGAGCAGTTCTTC
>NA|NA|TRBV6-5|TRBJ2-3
CASRRSPITDTQYF
TGTGCCAGCAGACGAAGCCCCATCACAGATACGCAGTATTTT
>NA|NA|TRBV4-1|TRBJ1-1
CASSQQAPAGPGGTEAFF
TGCGCCAGCAGCCAACAAGCGCCTGCGGGGCCGGGGGGCACTGAAGCTTTCTTT
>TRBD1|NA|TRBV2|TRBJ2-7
CASSEDWGQIYEQYF
TGTGCCAGCAGTGAAGATTGGGGACAGATATACGAGCAGTACTTC
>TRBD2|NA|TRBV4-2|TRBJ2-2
CASSPGLAGVVNTGELFF
TGTGCCAGCAGCCCCGGGTTAGCGGGGGTTGTGAACACCGGGGAGCTGTTTTTT
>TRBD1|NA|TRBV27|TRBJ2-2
CASRQGSYAGELFF
TGTGCCAGCAGACAGGGGAGTTATGCCGGGGAGCTGTTTTTT
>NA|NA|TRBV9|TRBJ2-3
CASSVDEPSTDTQYF
TGTGCCAGCAGCGTAGATGAGCCTAGCACAGATACGCAGTATTTT
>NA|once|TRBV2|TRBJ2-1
CASRLTDIRHNEQFF
TGTGCCAGCAGACTAACCGATATACGACACAATGAGCAGTTCTTC
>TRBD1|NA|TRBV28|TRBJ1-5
CASRSGGSSNQPQHF
TGTGCCAGCAGATCAGGGGGTTCAAGCAATCAGCCCCAGCATTTT
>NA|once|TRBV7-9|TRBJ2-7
CASSYGQSYEQYF
TGTGCCAGCAGCTATGGACAGTCCTACGAGCAGTACTTC
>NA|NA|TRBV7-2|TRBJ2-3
CASSILADTQYF
TGTGCCAGCAGCATACTCGCAGATACGCAGTATTTT
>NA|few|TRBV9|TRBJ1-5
CASSVGQGNQPQHF
TGTGCCAGCAGCGTAGGGCAGGGTAATCAGCCCCAGCATTTT
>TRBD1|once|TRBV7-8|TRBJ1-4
CASSPRQGRSEKLFF
TGTGCCAGCAGCCCAAGACAGGGAAGGAGTGAAAAACTGTTTTTT
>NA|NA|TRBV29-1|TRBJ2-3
CSVAIESTDTQYF
TGCAGCGTCGCCATCGAGAGCACAGATACGCAGTATTTT
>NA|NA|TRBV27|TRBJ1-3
CASSLYGGESGNTIYF
TGTGCCAGCAGTTTATATGGGGGCGAATCTGGAAACACCATATATTTT
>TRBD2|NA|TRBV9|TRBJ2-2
CASTLAGGAGELFF
TGTGCCAGCACTTTAGCGGGAGGGGCCGGGGAGCTGTTTTTT
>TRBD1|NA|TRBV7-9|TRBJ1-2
CASSLGTGTSHGYTF
TGTGCCAGCAGCTTGGGGACAGGTACATCTCATGGCTACACCTTC
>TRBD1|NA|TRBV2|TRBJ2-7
CASQDRGDEQYF
TGTGCCTCCCAGGACAGGGGCGACGAGCAGTACTTC
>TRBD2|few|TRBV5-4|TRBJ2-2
CASSEGLGNTGELFF
TGTGCCAGCAGCGAGGGACTAGGAAACACCGGGGAGCTGTTTTTT
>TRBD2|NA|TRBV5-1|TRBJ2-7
CASSFPGTSGTSYEQYF
TGCGCCAGCAGCTTTCCCGGGACTAGCGGGACATCCTACGAGCAGTACTTC
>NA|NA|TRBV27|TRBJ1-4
CASGETFATNEKLFF
TGTGCCAGCGGGGAGACTTTTGCAACTAATGAAAAACTGTTTTTT
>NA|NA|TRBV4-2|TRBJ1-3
CASSPHFQGSGNTIYF
TGTGCCAGCAGCCCACACTTCCAGGGGTCCGGAAACACCATATATTTT
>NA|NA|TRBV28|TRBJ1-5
CASSLRGRGSSQHF
TGTGCCAGCAGTTTAAGGGGCAGGGGCTCGTCCCAGCATTTT
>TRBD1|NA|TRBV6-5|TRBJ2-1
CASRSWGQEDNEQFF
TGTGCCAGCAGAAGTTGGGGACAGGAGGACAATGAGCAGTTCTTC
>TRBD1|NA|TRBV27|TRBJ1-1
CASGYRQGNTEAFF
TGTGCCAGCGGCTACCGACAGGGTAACACTGAAGCTTTCTTT
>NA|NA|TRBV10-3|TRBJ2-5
CAIRDINPRETQYF
TGTGCCATCAGGGACATCAACCCGAGGGAGACCCAGTACTTC
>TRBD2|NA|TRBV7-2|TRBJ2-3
CASSLAALASQYF
TGTGCCAGCAGCTTAGCGGCACTAGCGTCGCAGTATTTT
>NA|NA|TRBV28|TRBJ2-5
CASSTPGASGFQETQYF
TGTGCCAGCAGCACCCCGGGGGCTAGCGGATTCCAAGAGACCCAGTACTTC
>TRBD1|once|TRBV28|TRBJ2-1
CASSLAGTGAYEQFF
TGTGCCAGCAGTTTAGCCGGGACAGGGGCATATGAGCAGTTCTTC
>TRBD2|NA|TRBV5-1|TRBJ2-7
CASRAYEAGTPYEQYF
TGCGCCAGCAGGGCCTATGAAGCGGGAACTCCCTACGAGCAGTACTTC
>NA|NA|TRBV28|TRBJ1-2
CASSLAVGGDGYTF
TGTGCCAGCAGTTTGGCCGTTGGGGGCGACGGCTACACCTTC
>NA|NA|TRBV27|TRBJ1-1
CASSLSQGMNTEAFF
TGTGCCAGCAGTTTAAGTCAGGGGATGAACACTGAAGCTTTCTTT
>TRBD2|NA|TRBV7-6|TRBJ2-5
CASSLAGLAGGRETQYF
TGTGCCAGCAGCTTAGCGGGACTAGCGGGGGGGCGAGAGACCCAGTACTTC
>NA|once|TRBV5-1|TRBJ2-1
CASSLEAWQDEQFF
TGCGCCAGCAGCTTGGAAGCCTGGCAGGATGAGCAGTTCTTC
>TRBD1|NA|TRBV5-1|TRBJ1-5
CASSLTGDIEEPQHF
TGCGCCAGCAGCTTGACAGGGGACATAGAGGAGCCCCAGCATTTT
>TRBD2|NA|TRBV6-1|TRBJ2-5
CASSGGGAETQYF
TGTGCCAGCAGTGGCGGGGGGGCCGAGACCCAGTACTTC
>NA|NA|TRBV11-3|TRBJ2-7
CASSAGGNSYEQYF
TGTGCCAGCAGTGCAGGCGGGAATTCCTACGAGCAGTACTTC
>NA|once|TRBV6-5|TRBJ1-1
CASSFGAGGLGEAFF
TGTGCCAGCAGTTTCGGGGCAGGAGGGCTGGGTGAAGCTTTCTTT
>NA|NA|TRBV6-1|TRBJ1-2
CASSESTGRANYGYTF
TGTGCCAGCAGTGAGTCGACAGGCCGAGCTAACTATGGCTACACCTTC
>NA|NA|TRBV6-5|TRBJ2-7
CASVNNQGSEQYF
TGTGCCAGCGTGAACAATCAGGGGAGCGAGCAGTACTTC
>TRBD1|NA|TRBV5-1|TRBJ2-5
CASSLAGGQIQETQYF
TGCGCCAGCAGCTTGGCTGGGGGACAGATTCAAGAGACCCAGTACTTC
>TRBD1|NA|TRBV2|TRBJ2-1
CASTPGTGYNEQFF
TGTGCCAGCACTCCCGGGACAGGCTACAATGAGCAGTTCTTC
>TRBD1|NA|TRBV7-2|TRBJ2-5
CASSLRQGGETQYF
TGTGCCAGCAGCTTACGACAGGGGGGAGAGACCCAGTACTTC